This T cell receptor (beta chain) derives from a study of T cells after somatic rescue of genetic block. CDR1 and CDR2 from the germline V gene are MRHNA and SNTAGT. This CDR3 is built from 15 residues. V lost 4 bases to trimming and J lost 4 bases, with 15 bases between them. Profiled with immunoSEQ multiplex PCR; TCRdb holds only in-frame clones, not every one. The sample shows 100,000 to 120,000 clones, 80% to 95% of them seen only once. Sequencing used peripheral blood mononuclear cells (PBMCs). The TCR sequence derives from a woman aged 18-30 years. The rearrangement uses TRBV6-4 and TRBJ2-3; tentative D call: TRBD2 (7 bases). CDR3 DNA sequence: TGTGCCAGCAGTGTTGGGGGGGGGCAGTCAGATACGCAGTATTTT. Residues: CASSVGGGQSDTQYF.